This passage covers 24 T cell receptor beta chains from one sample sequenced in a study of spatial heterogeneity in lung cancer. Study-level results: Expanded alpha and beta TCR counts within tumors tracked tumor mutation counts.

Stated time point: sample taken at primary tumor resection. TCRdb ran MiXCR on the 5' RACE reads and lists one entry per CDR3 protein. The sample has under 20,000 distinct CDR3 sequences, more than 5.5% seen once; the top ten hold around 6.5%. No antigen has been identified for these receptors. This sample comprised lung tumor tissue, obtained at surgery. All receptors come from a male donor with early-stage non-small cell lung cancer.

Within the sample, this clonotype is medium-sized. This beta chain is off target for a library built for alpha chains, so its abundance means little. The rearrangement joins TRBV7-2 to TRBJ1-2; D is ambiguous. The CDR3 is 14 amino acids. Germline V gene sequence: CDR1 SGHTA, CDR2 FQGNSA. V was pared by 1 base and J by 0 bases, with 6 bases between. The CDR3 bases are TGTGCCAGCAGCTTAGGGACCACTAACTATGGCTACACCTTC. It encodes CASSLGTTNYGYTF.

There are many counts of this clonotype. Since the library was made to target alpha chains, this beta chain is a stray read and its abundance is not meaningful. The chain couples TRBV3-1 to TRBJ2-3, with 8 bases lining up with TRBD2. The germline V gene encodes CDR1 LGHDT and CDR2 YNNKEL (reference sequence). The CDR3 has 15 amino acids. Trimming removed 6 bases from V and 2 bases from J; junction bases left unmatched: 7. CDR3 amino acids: CASSAPSGSTDTQYF. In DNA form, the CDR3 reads TGTGCCAGCAGTGCCCCTAGCGGGTCCACAGATACGCAGTATTTT.

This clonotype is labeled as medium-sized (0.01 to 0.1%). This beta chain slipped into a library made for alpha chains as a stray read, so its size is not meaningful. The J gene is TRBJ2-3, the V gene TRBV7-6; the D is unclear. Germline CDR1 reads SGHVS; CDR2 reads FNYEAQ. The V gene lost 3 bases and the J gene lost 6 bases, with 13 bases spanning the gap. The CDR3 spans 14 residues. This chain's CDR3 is CASSFSLVADTQYF. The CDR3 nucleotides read TGTGCCAGCAGCTTCTCCCTAGTTGCGGATACGCAGTATTTT.

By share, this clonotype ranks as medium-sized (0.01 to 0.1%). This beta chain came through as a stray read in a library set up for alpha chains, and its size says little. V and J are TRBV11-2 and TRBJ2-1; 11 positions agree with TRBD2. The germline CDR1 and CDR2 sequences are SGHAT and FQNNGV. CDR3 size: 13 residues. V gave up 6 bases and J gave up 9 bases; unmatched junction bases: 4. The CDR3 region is CASRIAGGVEQFF. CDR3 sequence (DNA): TGTGCCAGCAGGATAGCGGGAGGGGTTGAGCAGTTCTTC.

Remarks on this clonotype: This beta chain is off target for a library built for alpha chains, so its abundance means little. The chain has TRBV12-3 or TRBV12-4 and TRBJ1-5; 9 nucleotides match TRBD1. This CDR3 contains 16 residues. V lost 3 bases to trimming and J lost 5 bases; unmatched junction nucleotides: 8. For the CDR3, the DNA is TGTGCCAGCAGTTTGGGAGACAGGGGGTTGTATCAGCCCCAGCATTTT. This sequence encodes CASSLGDRGLYQPQHF.

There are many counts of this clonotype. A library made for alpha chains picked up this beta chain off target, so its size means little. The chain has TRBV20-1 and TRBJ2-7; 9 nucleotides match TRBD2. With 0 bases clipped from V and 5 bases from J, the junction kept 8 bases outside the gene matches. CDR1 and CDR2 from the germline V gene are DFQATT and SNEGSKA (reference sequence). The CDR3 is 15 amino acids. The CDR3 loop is CSARDPSGRLDEQYF. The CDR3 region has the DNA TGCAGTGCTAGAGATCCCAGCGGGAGGTTAGACGAGCAGTACTTC.

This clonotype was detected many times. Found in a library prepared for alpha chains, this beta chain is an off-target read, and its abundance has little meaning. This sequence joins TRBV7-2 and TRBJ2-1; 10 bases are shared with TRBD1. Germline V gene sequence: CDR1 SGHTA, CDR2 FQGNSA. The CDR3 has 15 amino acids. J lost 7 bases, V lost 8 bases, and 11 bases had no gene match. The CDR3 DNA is TGTGCCAGCGGATTGGGAGGGACAGGGGCGAATGAGCAGTTCTTC. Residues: CASGLGGTGANEQFF.

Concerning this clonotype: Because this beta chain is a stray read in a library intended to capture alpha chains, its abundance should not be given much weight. CDR3 loop: CASSTGLAGANEQFF. The CDR3 DNA is TGTGCCAGCTCAACAGGACTAGCGGGAGCCAATGAGCAGTTCTTC. The chain uses TRBV18 and TRBJ2-1, with 13 bases aligning to TRBD2. The CDR3 is made up of 15 amino acids. Trimming took 5 bases from V and 6 from J; bases not matched to a gene: 4. Germline CDR1 reads KGHSH; CDR2 reads LQKENI.

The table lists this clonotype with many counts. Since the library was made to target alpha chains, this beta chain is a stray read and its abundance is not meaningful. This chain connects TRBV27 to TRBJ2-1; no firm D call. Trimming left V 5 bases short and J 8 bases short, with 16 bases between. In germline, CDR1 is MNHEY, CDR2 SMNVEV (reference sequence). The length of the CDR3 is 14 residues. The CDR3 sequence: CASSAGPSPHEQFF. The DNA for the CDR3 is TGTGCCAGCAGTGCCGGGCCCAGTCCCCATGAGCAGTTCTTC.

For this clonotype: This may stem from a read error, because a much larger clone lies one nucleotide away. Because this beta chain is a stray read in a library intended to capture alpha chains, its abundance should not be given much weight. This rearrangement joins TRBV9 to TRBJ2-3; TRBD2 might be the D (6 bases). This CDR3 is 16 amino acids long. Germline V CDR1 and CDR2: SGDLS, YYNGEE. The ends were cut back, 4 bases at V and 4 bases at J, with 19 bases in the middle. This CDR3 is CASSPRDSRVADTQYF. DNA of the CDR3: TGTGCCAGCAGCCCCCGGGACTCTCGGGTTGCAGATACGCAGTATTTT. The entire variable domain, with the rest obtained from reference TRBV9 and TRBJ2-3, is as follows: DSGVTQTPKHLITATGQRVTLRCSPRSGDLSVYWYQQSLDQGLQFLIQYYNGEERAKGNILERFSAQQFPDLHSELNLSSLELGDSALYFCASSPRDSRVADTQYFGPGTRLTVL.

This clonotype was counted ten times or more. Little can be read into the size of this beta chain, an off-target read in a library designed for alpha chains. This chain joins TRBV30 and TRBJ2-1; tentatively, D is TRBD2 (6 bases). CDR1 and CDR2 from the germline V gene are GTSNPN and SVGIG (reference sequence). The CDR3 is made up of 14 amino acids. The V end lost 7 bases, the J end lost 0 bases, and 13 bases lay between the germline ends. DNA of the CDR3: TGTGCCTCCGCTCGGGAGAGCTCCTACAATGAGCAGTTCTTC. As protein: CASARESSYNEQFF.

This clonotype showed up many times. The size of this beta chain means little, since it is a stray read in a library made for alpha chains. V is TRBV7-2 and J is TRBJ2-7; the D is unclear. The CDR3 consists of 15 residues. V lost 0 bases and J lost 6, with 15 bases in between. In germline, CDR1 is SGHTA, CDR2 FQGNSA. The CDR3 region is CASSLAGIASREQYF. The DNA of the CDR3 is TGTGCCAGCAGCTTAGCGGGGATAGCCTCACGCGAGCAGTACTTC.

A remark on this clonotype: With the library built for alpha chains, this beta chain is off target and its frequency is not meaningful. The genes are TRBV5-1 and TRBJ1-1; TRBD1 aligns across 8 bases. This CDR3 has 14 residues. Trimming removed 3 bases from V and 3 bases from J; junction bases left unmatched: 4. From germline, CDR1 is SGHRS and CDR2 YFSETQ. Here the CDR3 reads CASSSTGADTEAFF. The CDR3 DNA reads TGCGCCAGCAGCTCGACAGGGGCGGACACTGAAGCTTTCTTT.

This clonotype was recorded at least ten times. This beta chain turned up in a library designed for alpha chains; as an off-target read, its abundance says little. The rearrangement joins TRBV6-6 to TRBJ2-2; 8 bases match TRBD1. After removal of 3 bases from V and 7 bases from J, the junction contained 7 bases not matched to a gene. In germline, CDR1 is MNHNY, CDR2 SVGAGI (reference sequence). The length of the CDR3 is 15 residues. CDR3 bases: TGTGCCAGCAGTTATGTGAAGGGGACAGGCGGGGAGCTGTTTTTT. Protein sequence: CASSYVKGTGGELFF.

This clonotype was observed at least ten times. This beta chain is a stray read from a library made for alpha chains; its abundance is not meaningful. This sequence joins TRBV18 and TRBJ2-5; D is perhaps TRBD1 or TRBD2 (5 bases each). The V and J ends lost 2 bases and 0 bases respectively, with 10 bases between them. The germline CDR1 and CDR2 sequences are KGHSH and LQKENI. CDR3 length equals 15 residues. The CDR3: CASSPNGADQETQYF. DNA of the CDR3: TGTGCCAGCTCACCAAACGGGGCGGACCAAGAGACCCAGTACTTC.

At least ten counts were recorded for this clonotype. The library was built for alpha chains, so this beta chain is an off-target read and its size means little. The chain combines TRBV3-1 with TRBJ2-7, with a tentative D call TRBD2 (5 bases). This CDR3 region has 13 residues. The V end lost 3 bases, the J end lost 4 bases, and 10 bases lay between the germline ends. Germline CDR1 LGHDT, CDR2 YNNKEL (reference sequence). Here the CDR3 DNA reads TGTGCCAGCAGCCACCCACCGGGGTACGAGCAGTACTTC. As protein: CASSHPPGYEQYF.

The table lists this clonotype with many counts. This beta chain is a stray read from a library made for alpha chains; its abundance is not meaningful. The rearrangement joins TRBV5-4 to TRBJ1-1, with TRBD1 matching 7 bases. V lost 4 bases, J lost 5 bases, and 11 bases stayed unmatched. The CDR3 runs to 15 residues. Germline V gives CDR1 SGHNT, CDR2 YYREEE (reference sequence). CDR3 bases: TGTGCCAGCAGCCTAAGGGACAGCCCGCGAACTGAAGCTTTCTTT. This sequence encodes CASSLRDSPRTEAFF.

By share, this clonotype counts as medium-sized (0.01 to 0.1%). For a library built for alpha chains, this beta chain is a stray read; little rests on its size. CDR3 in amino acids: CASSYSVQGGQPQHF. The CDR3, as DNA: TGTGCCAGCAGTTACTCCGTACAGGGAGGTCAGCCCCAGCATTTT. The J gene is TRBJ1-5, the V gene TRBV6-5, with D possibly TRBD1 on 6 matching bases. This CDR3 is built from 15 residues. CDR1 and CDR2 (germline): MNHEY, SVGAGI. The V and J ends lost 0 bases and 6 bases respectively, with 12 bases between them.

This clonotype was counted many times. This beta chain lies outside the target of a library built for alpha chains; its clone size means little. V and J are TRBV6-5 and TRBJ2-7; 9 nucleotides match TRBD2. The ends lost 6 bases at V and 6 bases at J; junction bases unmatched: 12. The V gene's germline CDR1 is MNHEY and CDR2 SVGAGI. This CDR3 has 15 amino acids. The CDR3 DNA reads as TGTGCCAGCAGCCGACCGACAGCGGGAGGCGGCGAGCAGTACTTC. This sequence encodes CASSRPTAGGGEQYF.

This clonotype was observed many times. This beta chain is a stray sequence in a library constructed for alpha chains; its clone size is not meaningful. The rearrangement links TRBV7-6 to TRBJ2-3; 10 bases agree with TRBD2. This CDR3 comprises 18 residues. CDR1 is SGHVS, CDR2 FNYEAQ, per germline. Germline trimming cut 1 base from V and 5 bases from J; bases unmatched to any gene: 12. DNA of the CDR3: TGTGCCAGCAGCTTAGAGGTTTCAGCGGGAGGGCCCGAAGATACGCAGTATTTT. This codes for CASSLEVSAGGPEDTQYF.

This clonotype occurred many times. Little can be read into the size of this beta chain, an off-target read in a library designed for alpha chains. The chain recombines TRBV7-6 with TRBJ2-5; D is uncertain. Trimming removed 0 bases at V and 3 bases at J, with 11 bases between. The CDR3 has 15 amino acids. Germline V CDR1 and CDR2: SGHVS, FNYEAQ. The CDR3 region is CASSLAHSSKETQYF. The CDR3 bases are TGTGCCAGCAGCTTAGCGCACTCAAGTAAAGAGACCCAGTACTTC. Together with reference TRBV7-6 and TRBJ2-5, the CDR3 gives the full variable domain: GAGVSQSPRYKVTKRGQDVALRCDPISGHVSLYWYRQALGQGPEFLTYFNYEAQQDKSGLPNDRFSAERPEGSISTLTIQRTEQRDSAMYRCASSLAHSSKETQYFGPGTRLLVL.

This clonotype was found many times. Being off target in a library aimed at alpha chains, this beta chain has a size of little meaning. For the CDR3, the DNA is TGTGCCAGCAGTTACTCGCAGGGGAATCATGGCTACACCTTC. This sequence encodes CASSYSQGNHGYTF. V gene TRBV6-6 combines with J gene TRBJ1-2; D perhaps matches TRBD1 (6 bases). The germline V and J ends were trimmed by 0 bases and 6 bases, with 11 bases remaining between them. The CDR3 consists of 14 residues. CDR1 and CDR2 (germline): MNHNY, SVGAGI (reference sequence).

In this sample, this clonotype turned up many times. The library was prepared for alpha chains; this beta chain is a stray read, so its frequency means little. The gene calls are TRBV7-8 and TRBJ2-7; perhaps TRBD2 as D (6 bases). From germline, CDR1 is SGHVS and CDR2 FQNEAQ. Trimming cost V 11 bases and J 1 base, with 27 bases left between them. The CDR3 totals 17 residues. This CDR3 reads CASSHPSSGTFSYEQYF. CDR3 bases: TGTGCCTCCAGCCACCCGTCCTCCGGGACTTTTTCCTACGAGCAGTACTTC.

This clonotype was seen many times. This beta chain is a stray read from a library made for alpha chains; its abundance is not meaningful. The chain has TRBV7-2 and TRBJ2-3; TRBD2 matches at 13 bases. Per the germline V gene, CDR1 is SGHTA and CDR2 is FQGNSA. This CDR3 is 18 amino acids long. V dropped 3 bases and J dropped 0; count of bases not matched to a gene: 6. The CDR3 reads CASSLRTSGGLSTDTQYF. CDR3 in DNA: TGTGCCAGCAGCTTGAGGACTAGCGGGGGCCTTAGCACAGATACGCAGTATTTT.